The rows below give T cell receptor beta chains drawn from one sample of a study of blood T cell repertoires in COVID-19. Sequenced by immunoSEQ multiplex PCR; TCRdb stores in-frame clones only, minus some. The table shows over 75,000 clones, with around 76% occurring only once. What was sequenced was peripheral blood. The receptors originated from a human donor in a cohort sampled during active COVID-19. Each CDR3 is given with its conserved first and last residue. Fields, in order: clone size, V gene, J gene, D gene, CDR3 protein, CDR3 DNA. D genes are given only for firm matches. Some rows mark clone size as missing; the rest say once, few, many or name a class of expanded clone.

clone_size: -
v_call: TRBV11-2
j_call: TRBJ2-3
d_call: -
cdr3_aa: CASSSIRGSTDTQYF
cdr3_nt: TGTGCCAGCAGCTCCATTCGCGGTAGCACAGATACGCAGTATTTT

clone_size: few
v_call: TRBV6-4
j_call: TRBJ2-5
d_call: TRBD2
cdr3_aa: CASSPLPGGGETQYF
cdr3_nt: TGTGCCAGCAGTCCCCTCCCGGGAGGGGGGGAGACCCAGTACTTC

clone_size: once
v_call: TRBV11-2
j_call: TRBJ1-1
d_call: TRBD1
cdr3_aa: CASSLHRGLGTEAFF
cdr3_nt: TGTGCCAGCAGCCTCCACAGGGGGCTGGGGACTGAAGCTTTCTTT

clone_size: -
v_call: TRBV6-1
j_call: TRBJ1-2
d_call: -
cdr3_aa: CASSEPFREGYTF
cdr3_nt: TGTGCCAGCAGTGAACCATTTAGAGAAGGCTACACCTTC

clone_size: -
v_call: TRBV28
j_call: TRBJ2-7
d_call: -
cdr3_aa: CASSLWGQGYEQYF
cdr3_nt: TGTGCCAGCAGTTTATGGGGGCAGGGGTACGAGCAGTACTTC

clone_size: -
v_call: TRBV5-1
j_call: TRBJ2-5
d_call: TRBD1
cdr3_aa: CASSWGSYRGLSETQYF
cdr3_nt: TGCGCCAGCAGCTGGGGGTCTTACAGGGGGCTGTCGGAGACCCAGTACTTC

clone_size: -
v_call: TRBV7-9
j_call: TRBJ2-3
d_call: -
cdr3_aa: CASSLDSLYTDTQYF
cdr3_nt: TGTGCCAGCAGCTTAGACAGCCTTTACACAGATACGCAGTATTTT

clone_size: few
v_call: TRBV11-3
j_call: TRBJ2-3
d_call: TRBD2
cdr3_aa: CASSFSPLAGIADTQYF
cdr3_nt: TGTGCCAGCAGCTTTTCTCCACTAGCGGGAATCGCAGATACGCAGTATTTT

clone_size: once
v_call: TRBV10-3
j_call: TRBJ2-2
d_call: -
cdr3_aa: CAIMIRGTTGELFF
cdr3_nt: TGTGCCATCATGATCCGGGGAACCACCGGGGAGCTGTTTTTT

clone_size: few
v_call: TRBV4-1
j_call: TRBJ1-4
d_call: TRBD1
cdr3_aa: CASSQGPPGGFEKLFF
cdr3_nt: TGCGCCAGCAGCCAAGGCCCACCAGGGGGCTTTGAAAAACTGTTTTTT

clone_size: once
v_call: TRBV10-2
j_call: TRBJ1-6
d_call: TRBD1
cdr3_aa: CASRSDSTGTNSPLHF
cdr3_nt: TGCGCCAGCAGGAGTGATTCGACAGGGACGAATTCACCCCTCCACTTT

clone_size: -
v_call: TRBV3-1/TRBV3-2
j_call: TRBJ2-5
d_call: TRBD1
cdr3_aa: CASRQTGGIETQYF
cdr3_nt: TGTGCCAGCAGACAGACAGGGGGCATTGAGACCCAGTACTTC

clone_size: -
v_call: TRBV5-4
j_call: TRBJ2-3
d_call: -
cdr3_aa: CASSHPTVTDTQYF
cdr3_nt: TGTGCCAGCAGCCATCCTACTGTCACAGATACGCAGTATTTT

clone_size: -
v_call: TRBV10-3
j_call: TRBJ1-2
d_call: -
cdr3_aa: CAISEENNYGYTF
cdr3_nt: TGTGCCATCAGTGAAGAGAATAACTATGGCTACACCTTC

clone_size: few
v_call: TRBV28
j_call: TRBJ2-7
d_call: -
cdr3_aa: CASSLKGVPYEQYF
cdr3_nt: TGTGCCAGCAGTTTAAAAGGGGTCCCCTACGAGCAGTACTTC

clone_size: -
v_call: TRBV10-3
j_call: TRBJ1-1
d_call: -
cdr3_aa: CAISEYDINTEAFF
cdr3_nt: TGTGCCATCAGTGAGTATGACATCAACACTGAAGCTTTCTTT

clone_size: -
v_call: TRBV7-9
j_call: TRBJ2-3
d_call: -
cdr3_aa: CASSLIMTNTDTQYF
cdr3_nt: TGTGCCAGCAGCTTAATTATGACTAACACAGATACGCAGTATTTT

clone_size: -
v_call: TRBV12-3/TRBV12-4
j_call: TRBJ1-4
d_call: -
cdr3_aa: CASSWAGEKLFF
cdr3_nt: TGTGCCAGCAGTTGGGCGGGGGAAAAACTGTTTTTT

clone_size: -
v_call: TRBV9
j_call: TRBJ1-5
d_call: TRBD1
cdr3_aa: CASSAGTGGSGDQPQHF
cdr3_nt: TGTGCCAGCAGCGCCGGGACAGGGGGCTCAGGTGATCAGCCCCAGCATTTT

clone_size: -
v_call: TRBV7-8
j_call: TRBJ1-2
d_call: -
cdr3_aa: CASSLFPRPGANYGYTF
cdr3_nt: TGTGCCAGCAGCTTATTCCCCCGCCCAGGGGCTAACTATGGCTACACCTTC

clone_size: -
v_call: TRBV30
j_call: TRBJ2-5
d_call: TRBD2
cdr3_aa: CAWSVRLAGGIETQYF
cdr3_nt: TGTGCCTGGAGTGTACGACTAGCGGGGGGAATCGAGACCCAGTACTTC

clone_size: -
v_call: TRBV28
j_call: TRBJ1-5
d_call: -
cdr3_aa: CASSLTGFQPQHF
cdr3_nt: TGTGCCAGCAGTTTAACAGGTTTTCAGCCCCAGCATTTT

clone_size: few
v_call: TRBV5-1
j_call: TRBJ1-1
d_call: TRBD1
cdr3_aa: CASSLAGTANTEAFF
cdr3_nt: TGCGCCAGCAGCTTGGCAGGGACAGCGAACACTGAAGCTTTCTTT

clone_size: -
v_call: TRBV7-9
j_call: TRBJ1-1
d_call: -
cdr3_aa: CASSLPRDTLNTEAFF
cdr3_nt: TGTGCCAGCAGCTTACCCCGGGACACGCTAAACACTGAAGCTTTCTTT

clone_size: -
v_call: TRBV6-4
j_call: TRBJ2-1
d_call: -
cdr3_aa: CASSDSERGEQFF
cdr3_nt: TGTGCCAGCAGTGACTCGGAACGGGGTGAGCAGTTCTTC

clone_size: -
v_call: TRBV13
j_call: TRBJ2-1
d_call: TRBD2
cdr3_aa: CASSFRIRRGARDEQFF
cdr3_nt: TGTGCCAGCAGCTTTAGGATTAGGCGGGGGGCCAGGGATGAGCAGTTCTTC

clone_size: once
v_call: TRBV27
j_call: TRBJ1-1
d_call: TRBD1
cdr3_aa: CASSWTGGTNTEAFF
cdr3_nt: TGTGCCAGCAGTTGGACAGGGGGCACCAACACTGAAGCTTTCTTT

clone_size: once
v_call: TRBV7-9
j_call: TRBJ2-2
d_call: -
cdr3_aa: CASSLRRIGDKDTGELFF
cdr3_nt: TGTGCCAGCAGCTTAAGGAGGATCGGGGACAAAGACACCGGGGAGCTGTTTTTT

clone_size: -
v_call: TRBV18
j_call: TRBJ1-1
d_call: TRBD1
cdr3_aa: CASSPPRGRGLVMNTEAFF
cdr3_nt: TGTGCCAGCTCACCACCGAGGGGCAGGGGGCTGGTTATGAACACTGAAGCTTTCTTT

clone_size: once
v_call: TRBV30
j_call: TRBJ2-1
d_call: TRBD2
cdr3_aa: CAWSVTGGRYNEQFF
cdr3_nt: TGTGCCTGGAGTGTAACGGGGGGGAGATACAATGAGCAGTTCTTC

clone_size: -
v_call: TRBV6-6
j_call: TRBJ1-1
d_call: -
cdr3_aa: CASIQGLVEDTEAFF
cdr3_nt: TGTGCCAGCATCCAGGGTCTAGTTGAGGACACTGAAGCTTTTTTT

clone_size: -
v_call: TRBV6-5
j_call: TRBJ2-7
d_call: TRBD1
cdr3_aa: CASSSGTGDPTGQYF
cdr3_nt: TGTGCCAGCAGTTCCGGGACAGGGGACCCTACGGGGCAGTACTTC

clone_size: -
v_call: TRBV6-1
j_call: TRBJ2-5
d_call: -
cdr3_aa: CASSEVGGETQYF
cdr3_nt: TGTGCCAGCAGTGAGGTGGGAGGAGAGACCCAGTACTTC

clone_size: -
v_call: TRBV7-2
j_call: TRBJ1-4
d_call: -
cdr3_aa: CASSLVTSRGVYEKLFF
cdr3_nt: TGTGCCAGCAGCTTAGTAACATCCAGGGGAGTATATGAAAAACTGTTTTTT

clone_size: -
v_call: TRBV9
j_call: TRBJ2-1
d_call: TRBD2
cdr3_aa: CASSVDPSGTYNEQFF
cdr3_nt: TGTGCCAGCAGCGTAGACCCTAGCGGGACTTACAATGAGCAGTTCTTC

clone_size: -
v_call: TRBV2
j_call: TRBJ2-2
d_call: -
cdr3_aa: CASSPSGELFF
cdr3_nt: TGTGCCAGCAGCCCCTCCGGGGAGCTGTTTTTT

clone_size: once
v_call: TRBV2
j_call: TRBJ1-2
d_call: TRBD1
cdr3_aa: CASSEHAKTGDHGYTF
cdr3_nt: TGTGCCAGCAGTGAACATGCAAAGACAGGGGACCATGGCTACACCTTC

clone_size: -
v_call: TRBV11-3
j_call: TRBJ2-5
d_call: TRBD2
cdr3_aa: CASSLSGSLETQYF
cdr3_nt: TGTGCCAGCAGTTTAAGCGGGAGTCTAGAGACCCAGTACTTC

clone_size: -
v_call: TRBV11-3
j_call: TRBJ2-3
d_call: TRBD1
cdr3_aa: CASSLLTGVVSTDTQYF
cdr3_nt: TGTGCCAGCAGTCTCCTAACAGGGGTAGTTAGCACAGATACGCAGTATTTT

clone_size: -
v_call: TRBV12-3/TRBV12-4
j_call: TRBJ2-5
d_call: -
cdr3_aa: CASSLASQETQYF
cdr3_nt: TGTGCCAGCAGTTTAGCCTCTCAAGAGACCCAGTACTTC

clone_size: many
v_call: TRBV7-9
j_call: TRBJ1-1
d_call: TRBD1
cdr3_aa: CASSLAGQAGVPNTEAFF
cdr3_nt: TGTGCCAGCAGCTTAGCGGGACAGGCCGGCGTTCCTAACACTGAAGCTTTCTTT

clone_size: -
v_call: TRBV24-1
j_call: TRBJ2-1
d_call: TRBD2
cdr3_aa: CATSESLAGIPSGEQFF
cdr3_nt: TGTGCCACCAGTGAGTCGCTAGCGGGGATCCCCAGTGGGGAGCAGTTCTTC

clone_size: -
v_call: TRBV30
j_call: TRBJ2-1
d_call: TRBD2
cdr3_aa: CAWWLPSGSPLLNSYNEQFF
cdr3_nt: TGTGCCTGGTGGCTTCCTAGCGGGAGCCCCCTATTAAACTCCTACAATGAGCAGTTCTTC

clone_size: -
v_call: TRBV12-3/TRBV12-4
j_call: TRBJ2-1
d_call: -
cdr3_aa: CASSYRANEQFF
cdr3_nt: TGTGCCAGCAGTTACAGGGCGAATGAGCAGTTCTTC

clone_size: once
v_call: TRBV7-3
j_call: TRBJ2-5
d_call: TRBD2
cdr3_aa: CASSLGSGETQETQYF
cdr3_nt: TGTGCCAGCAGCTTAGGTAGCGGGGAAACCCAAGAGACCCAGTACTTC

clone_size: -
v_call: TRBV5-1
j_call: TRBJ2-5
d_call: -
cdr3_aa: CASRQTTEETQYF
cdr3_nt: TGCGCCAGCAGGCAGACAACTGAAGAGACCCAGTACTTC

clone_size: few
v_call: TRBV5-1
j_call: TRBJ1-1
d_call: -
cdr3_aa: CASSLIQNTEAFF
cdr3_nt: TGCGCCAGCAGCTTGATCCAGAACACTGAAGCTTTCTTT

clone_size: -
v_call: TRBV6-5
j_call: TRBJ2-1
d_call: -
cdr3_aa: CASSYEGSGYYNEQFF
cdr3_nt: TGTGCCAGCAGTTATGAGGGAAGCGGATATTACAATGAGCAGTTCTTC

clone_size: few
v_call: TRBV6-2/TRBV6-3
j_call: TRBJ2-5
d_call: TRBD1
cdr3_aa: CASSKGQKKETQYF
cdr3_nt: TGTGCCAGCAGCAAGGGACAGAAAAAAGAGACCCAGTACTTC

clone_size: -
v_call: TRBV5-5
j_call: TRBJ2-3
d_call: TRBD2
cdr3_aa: CASSLADMGLAGQIKQYF
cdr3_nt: TGTGCCAGCAGCTTGGCCGATATGGGACTAGCGGGACAGATAAAGCAGTATTTT